A selection of T cell receptor beta chains follows, all from one sample in a study of CD8+CD57+ T cells in acquired aplastic anemia. MiXCR was run by TCRdb on the reads, yielding one entry per CDR3 protein. This repertoire shows around 230,000 distinct CDR3 sequences, under 65% found once; its top ten account for 25% to 30%. The sequencing input was sorted CD4+, CD8+, or CD8+CD57+ T cells (not recorded which) from PBMCs. The receptors come from a human donor in good health. Each CDR3 is given with its conserved first and last residue. Each record gives: J gene, V gene, D gene, clone size, CDR3 protein, CDR3 DNA. D genes are given only for firm matches. Rows may omit the clone size; those that give it use once, few, many or a size class.

TRBJ2-7 TRBV2 NA NA CATNGSPSEQYF TGTGCCACCAATGGGTCCCCAAGTGAGCAGTACTTC
TRBJ2-5 TRBV19 NA NA CASSISSVLQETQYF TGTGCCAGTAGTATCTCTTCCGTACTTCAAGAGACCCAGTACTTC
TRBJ2-5 TRBV7-9 NA NA CASSPGRLSETQYF TGTGCCAGCAGCCCCGGGAGACTTTCGGAGACCCAGTACTTC
TRBJ1-2 TRBV7-8 NA medium-sized CASSLVGTNYGYTF TGTGCCAGCAGCTTAGTTGGGACGAACTATGGCTACACCTTC
TRBJ1-2 TRBV2 NA once CASSTGQINYGYTF TGTGCCAGCAGTACAGGACAGATCAACTATGGCTACACCTTC
TRBJ2-5 TRBV7-9 NA NA CASSYPAGIETQYF TGTGCCAGCAGCTATCCGGCGGGGATAGAGACCCAGTACTTC
TRBJ2-7 TRBV20-1 NA once CSANGDYEQYF TGCAGTGCTAACGGGGACTACGAGCAGTACTTC
TRBJ1-5 TRBV2 NA NA CATSEDFNQPQHF TGTGCCACCTCAGAGGACTTCAATCAGCCCCAGCATTTT
TRBJ1-6 TRBV27 NA many CASSPPSGHNSPLHF TGTGCCAGCAGCCCCCCGTCAGGGCATAATTCACCCCTCCACTTT
TRBJ2-5 TRBV20-1 TRBD2 once CSARPASGETQYF TGCAGTGCCCGGCCGGCTAGCGGGGAGACCCAGTACTTC
TRBJ2-5 TRBV10-3 NA once CAISESQAAPGTKRETQYF TGTGCCATCAGTGAGTCCCAAGCCGCTCCAGGTACGAAAAGAGAGACCCAGTACTTC
TRBJ1-6 TRBV6-5 TRBD1 many CASKRQGAYNSPLHF TGTGCCAGCAAGAGACAGGGGGCTTATAATTCACCCCTCCACTTT
TRBJ2-5 TRBV2 NA NA CASSEETRQTQYF TGTGCCAGCAGTGAGGAAACCCGACAGACCCAGTACTTC
TRBJ2-1 TRBV7-2 NA NA CASSLVFKQFF TGTGCCAGCAGCTTAGTTTTTAAGCAGTTCTTC
TRBJ1-2 TRBV2 NA once CASRVGANYGYTF TGTGCCAGCAGGGTGGGGGCTAACTATGGCTACACCTTC
TRBJ2-1 TRBV7-6 TRBD2 NA CASSLAVSGISDNEQFF TGTGCCAGCAGCTTAGCCGTTAGCGGGATCTCTGACAATGAGCAGTTCTTC
TRBJ1-1 TRBV9 NA NA CASSVAASRKAFF TGTGCCAGCAGCGTAGCTGCGTCCAGAAAAGCTTTCTTT
TRBJ2-7 TRBV20-1 TRBD2 NA CSARVSGSSYEQYF TGCAGTGCTAGAGTGAGCGGGAGCTCCTACGAGCAGTACTTC
TRBJ2-3 TRBV11-1 TRBD2 few CASSLPPSGSLGWGDTQYF TGTGCCAGCAGTTTACCACCTAGCGGGAGCCTGGGGTGGGGAGATACGCAGTATTTT
TRBJ2-3 TRBV9 NA NA CASSPGQSSGNTDTQYF TGTGCCAGCAGCCCCGGACAGAGCTCTGGAAACACAGATACGCAGTATTTT
TRBJ1-1 TRBV5-1 NA NA CASSLAPGQKQIGAFF TGCGCCAGCAGCCTGGCCCCGGGCCAAAAACAGATTGGGGCTTTCTTT
TRBJ2-1 TRBV15 TRBD2 many CATSRDGGLAYTYNEQFF TGTGCCACCAGCAGAGATGGGGGACTAGCCTACACCTACAATGAGCAGTTCTTC
TRBJ1-5 TRBV7-2 NA NA CASSLAVRQPQHF TGTGCCAGCAGCTTAGCGGTTCGGCAGCCCCAGCATTTT
TRBJ1-5 TRBV2 NA many CASSEGGRMEPQHF TGTGCCAGCAGTGAGGGGGGGCGTATGGAGCCCCAGCATTTT
TRBJ2-1 TRBV19 NA NA CASRAGGGFYEQFF TGTGCCAGTAGGGCAGGGGGGGGTTTCTATGAGCAGTTCTTC
TRBJ2-3 TRBV7-7 NA NA CASSLLGGSTDTQYF TGTGCCAGCAGCCTACTAGGGGGGAGCACAGATACGCAGTATTTT
TRBJ2-7 TRBV20-1 TRBD2 NA CSAPGGGGGAYEQYF TGCAGTGCCCCTGGGGGGGGGGGAGGCGCCTACGAGCAGTACTTC
TRBJ2-7 TRBV6-6 TRBD1 many CASSADRGRYEQYF TGTGCCAGCAGTGCAGACAGGGGTCGATACGAGCAGTACTTC
TRBJ2-7 TRBV7-9 NA many CASSLAGPEQYF TGTGCCAGCAGCTTAGCGGGACCCGAGCAGTACTTC
TRBJ1-4 TRBV5-6 NA many CASSLGSRTNEKLFF TGTGCCAGCAGCTTGGGAAGTCGGACTAATGAAAAACTGTTTTTT
TRBJ2-7 TRBV7-9 NA NA CASSYRDTKPYEQYF TGTGCCAGCAGTTACCGGGACACGAAACCCTACGAGCAGTACTTC
TRBJ2-7 TRBV24-1 NA NA CATSGDTYEQYF TGTGCCACCAGTGGAGACACCTACGAGCAGTACTTC
TRBJ2-1 TRBV2 TRBD1 NA CASSHRDREGEQFF TGTGCCAGCAGCCACCGGGACAGGGAGGGTGAGCAGTTCTTC
TRBJ2-7 TRBV7-8 NA few CASSVGQNYEQYF TGTGCCAGCAGCGTTGGACAGAACTACGAGCAGTACTTC
TRBJ2-5 TRBV6-5 NA NA CASSYSGSGISF TGTGCCAGCAGTTACTCAGGGTCCGGGATTTCATTC
TRBJ2-5 TRBV14 NA NA CASSPATVGAQYF TGTGCCAGCAGCCCAGCCACTGTGGGGGCCCAGTACTTC
TRBJ1-2 TRBV5-1 NA NA CASSLVQGYGYTF TGCGCCAGCAGCTTGGTACAGGGCTATGGCTACACCTTC
TRBJ1-3 TRBV7-9 NA NA CAGRGGGSGNTIYF TGTGCCGGCAGGGGAGGGGGCTCTGGAAACACCATATATTTT
TRBJ1-1 TRBV24-1 TRBD1 NA CATSQGAFTEAFF TGTGCCACCAGTCAGGGGGCTTTTACTGAAGCTTTCTTT
TRBJ1-2 TRBV7-9 NA NA CASSFLAGGAAGYTF TGTGCCAGCAGCTTCCTAGCGGGAGGGGCAGCTGGCTACACCTTC
TRBJ1-3 TRBV5-1 NA NA CASSLAPGGGNTIYF TGCGCCAGCAGCTTGGCCCCGGGTGGCGGAAACACCATATATTTT
TRBJ2-7 TRBV7-7 NA NA CASSSGLGGSYEQYF TGTGCTAGCAGTTCAGGGTTGGGTGGTTCCTACGAGCAGTACTTC
TRBJ1-2 TRBV5-1 TRBD1 NA CASSQNPDRGRTDTF TGCGCCAGCAGCCAAAATCCCGACAGGGGGAGAACGGACACCTTC
TRBJ1-2 TRBV24-1 TRBD1 once CATSDGGQGAQGYTF TGTGCCACCAGTGATGGGGGACAGGGGGCGCAAGGCTACACCTTC
TRBJ2-6 TRBV5-4 TRBD1 few CASSTGETDIPGANVLTF TGTGCCAGCAGCACAGGGGAAACCGACATTCCTGGGGCCAACGTCCTGACTTTC
TRBJ1-5 TRBV12-3/TRBV12-4 NA many CASSLGYQASGNQPQHF TGTGCCAGCAGTTTGGGCTACCAGGCGAGTGGGAATCAGCCCCAGCATTTT